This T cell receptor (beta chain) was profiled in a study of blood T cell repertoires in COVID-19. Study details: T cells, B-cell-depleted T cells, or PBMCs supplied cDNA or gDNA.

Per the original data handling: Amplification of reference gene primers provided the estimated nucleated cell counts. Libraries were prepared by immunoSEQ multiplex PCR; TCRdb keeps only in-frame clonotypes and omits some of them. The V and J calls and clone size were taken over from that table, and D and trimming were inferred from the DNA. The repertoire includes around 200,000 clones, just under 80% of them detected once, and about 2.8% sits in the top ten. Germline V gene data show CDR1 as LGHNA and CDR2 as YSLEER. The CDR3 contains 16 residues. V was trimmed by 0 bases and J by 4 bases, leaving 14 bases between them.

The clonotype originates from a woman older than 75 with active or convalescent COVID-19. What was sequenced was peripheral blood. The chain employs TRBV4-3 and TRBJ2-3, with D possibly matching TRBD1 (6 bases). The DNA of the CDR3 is TGCGCCAGCAGCCAAGATGCGAGGGGGAGCGCAGATACGCAGTATTTT. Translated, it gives CASSQDARGSADTQYF.